This T cell receptor beta chain was identified in a study of T cells in Graves' hyperthyroidism and ophthalmopathy. Study-wide results and limits: Ophthalmopathy and stable hyperthyroidism were told apart by a 13 V-J model.

On this clonotype itself: The antigen remains unidentified.

It was RNA transcripts that yielded the amplified TCR beta CDR3 regions. TCR CDR3 regions were first amplified by RT-PCR with HTBI primers. TCRdb re-derived calls from the multiplex PCR reads in MiXCR, one entry per CDR3 protein. The sample comprises hundreds of thousands of distinct CDR3 sequences, 16% of which are singletons, and approximately 18% rests with the top ten. CDR1 and CDR2 from the germline V gene are MNHNS and SASEGT. The CDR3 has 16 residues. V lost 3 bases and J 5 bases, leaving 17 bases between the germline ends. Stable disease denoted Graves' hyperthyroidism without ophthalmopathy progression within 18 months.

The gene calls are TRBV6-1 and TRBJ2-1; D could derive from TRBD1 or TRBD2 (5 bases each). This clonotype was obtained from a woman aged 18-29 years with Graves' hyperthyroidism. The sample taken for sequencing was blood. CDR3 coding DNA: TGTGCCAGCAGTGATCCGGCGAATCGAGGGGACAATGAGCAGTTCTTC. Translated: CASSDPANRGDNEQFF.